This T cell receptor (beta chain) was identified during a study of blood T cell repertoires in COVID-19. This study enrolled people aged about 18 to 100 from around 26 US geographic areas. Clones were read by immunoSEQ multiplex PCR, and TCRdb kept only the in-frame ones, dropping some. The table includes hundreds of thousands of clones, approximately 90% detected once. The V gene end was trimmed by 4 bases and the J gene end by 7 bases; junction bases not matched to a gene: 6. CDR1 and CDR2 (germline): SGHAT, FQNNGV. The CDR3 sequence is 14 residues long. What was sequenced was PBMCs or T cells enriched from blood (not recorded which). This chain joins TRBV11-2 and TRBJ1-2, with TRBD1 matching over 10 bases. The source is a man in his fifties who had been exposed to COVID-19. CDR3 sequence: CASSSTGGAGGYTF. CDR3 coding DNA: TGTGCCAGCAGCTCGACAGGGGGCGCAGGTGGCTACACCTTC.